This T cell receptor beta chain is from a study of beta chain features in type 1 diabetes. The study's findings and limits: Insertions at VDJ junctions were less frequent in type 1 diabetes patients. These patients also deleted more nucleotides at the same junctions. Researchers could not determine here whether HLA type influences TCRB rearrangement.

Reverse transcribing all isolated RNA meant expressed TCRB transcripts were sequenced. Approximately 3.7 million reads per sample on average were obtained from naive, central memory and regulatory T cell samples. Repertoires were generated with immunoSEQ multiplex PCR, while TCRdb's copy carries only in-frame clones and drops some. Among around 430,000 clones listed, roughly 31% were seen once. CDR3 length: 12 amino acids. Germline values: CDR1 SGDLS, CDR2 YYNGEE. V lost 3 bases, J lost 8 bases, and 10 bases lay in between. About this clone: Its specificity is unknown.

This chain joins TRBV9 and TRBJ2-3; D is unresolved. The source of this sequence is a man between 18 and 29 years old in good health. Sequences were obtained from naive CD4+ T cells from blood. DNA of the CDR3: TGTGCCAGCAGCGCGCCCGGGTTTACGCAGTATTTT. This translates into CASSAPGFTQYF. Based on the CDR3 plus reference TRBV9 and TRBJ2-3, the full variable domain is DSGVTQTPKHLITATGQRVTLRCSPRSGDLSVYWYQQSLDQGLQFLIQYYNGEERAKGNILERFSAQQFPDLHSELNLSSLELGDSALYFCASSAPGFTQYFGPGTRLTVL.